This section outlines one T cell receptor (beta chain) sequence together with its context. The data originate from a study of blood T cell repertoires in COVID-19. Study-wide background: There were acute and convalescent COVID-19 samples, and they came from the United States, Italy and Spain.

V trimming: 6 bases; J trimming: 0 bases; junction bases outside the gene matches: 5. CDR1 and CDR2 from the germline V gene are SNHLY and FYNNEI. The CDR3 spans 14 residues. In the authors' workflow: Reference gene primer amplification gave nucleated cell count estimates. Profiled with immunoSEQ multiplex PCR; TCRdb holds only in-frame clones, not every one. That table supplies the V and J calls and clone size; D and trimming were determined from the DNA. The repertoire includes about 220,000 clones, 70% to 90% of them detected once, and 2.9% sits in the top ten. This TCR was recovered from a man in his fifties or sixties who had recovered from COVID-19. The chain employs TRBV2 and TRBJ2-7; TRBD1 matches 7 bases. The sequenced material came from peripheral blood. The CDR3 here is CASRRQGSSYEQYF. As DNA, the CDR3 is TGTGCCAGCAGACGACAGGGTAGCTCCTACGAGCAGTACTTC.